Listed here are 14 T cell receptor beta chains from one sample, sequenced in a study of beta chain features in type 1 diabetes. The whole isolated RNA underwent reverse transcription, so sequencing captured expressed TCRB transcripts. The repertoire was sequenced with immunoSEQ multiplex PCR; TCRdb's copy has only in-frame clones and lacks some. In the table there are hundreds of thousands of clones, approximately 30% of which are singletons. The sample was naive CD4+ T cells from blood. Receptors were obtained from a man younger than 30 in good health.

The chain links TRBV7-9 to TRBJ1-5; D is possibly TRBD1 (5 bases). The germline V and J ends were trimmed by 1 base and 9 bases, with 13 bases remaining between them. Germline assignment: CDR1 SEHNR and CDR2 FQNEAQ (reference sequence). The CDR3 runs 14 residues. Here the CDR3 DNA reads TGTGCCAGCAGCTTAGTCGGGGCTATGTCGCCCCAGCATTTT. Protein sequence: CASSLVGAMSPQHF.

The V call is TRBV7-2, the J call TRBJ1-1, with D possibly matching TRBD1 (5 bases). The CDR3 has 14 residues. Looked up from germline, CDR1 is SGHTA and CDR2 is FQGNSA. The V end was cut by 5 bases, the J end by 5 bases, with 15 bases between. The CDR3 region is CASSHPQGRTEAFF. The CDR3 DNA follows: TGTGCCAGCAGCCACCCGCAGGGCAGGACTGAAGCTTTCTTT.

This clone was observed a handful of times. The J gene is TRBJ2-1, the V gene TRBV9; D possibly corresponds to TRBD2 (6 bases). This CDR3 region has 15 residues. Trimming removed 0 bases at V and 7 bases at J, with 14 bases between. Germline CDR1 is SGDLS and CDR2 is YYNGEE. CDR3 nucleotide sequence: TGTGCCAGCAGCGTAGGAGCGGGCCAGAGTAATGAGCAGTTCTTC. Its translation: CASSVGAGQSNEQFF.

This chain connects TRBV25-1 to TRBJ1-5; 9 bases line up with TRBD1. Per germline, CDR1 MGHDK and CDR2 SYGVNS. The junction had 3 bases not matched to a gene; V was cut back by 5 bases and J by 4 bases. This CDR3 is built from 14 residues. CDR3 in amino acids: CASSTTGGNQPQHF. DNA of the CDR3: TGTGCCAGCAGTACGACAGGGGGTAATCAGCCCCAGCATTTT.

The chain recombines TRBV15 with TRBJ1-2; D is ambiguous. The V gene's germline CDR1 is LNHNV and CDR2 YYDKDF (reference sequence). V lost 3 bases to trimming and J lost 3 bases, with 14 bases between them. This CDR3 spans 15 amino acids. The CDR3 loop is CATSRGGGKDYGYTF. As DNA, the CDR3 is TGTGCCACCAGCAGGGGCGGAGGGAAGGACTATGGCTACACCTTC.

The chain links TRBV19 to TRBJ2-5, with 14 positions matching TRBD2. Germline V CDR1 and CDR2: LNHDA, SQIVND (reference sequence). Unmatched junction bases numbered 0, after V lost 1 base and J lost 2 bases. The CDR3 spans 16 residues. The CDR3 nucleotides read TGTGCCAGTAGTATAGGACTAGCGGGAGGGCAAGAGACCCAGTACTTC. It encodes CASSIGLAGGQETQYF.

This clone was picked up a small number of times. Its ends do not fully match the called genes, so a read error is possible. This rearrangement joins TRBV4-1 to TRBJ2-1; D not resolved. The CDR3 covers 14 residues. The germline gives CDR1 MGHRA, CDR2 YSYEKL. In DNA, the CDR3 is TGCGCCAGCAGCCAAGGACCATCCTCCAATGAGCAGTTCTTC. Its translation: CASSQGPSSNEQFF.

The rearrangement links TRBV9 to TRBJ2-5, with 8 bases matching TRBD2. Germline CDR1 and CDR2: SGDLS and YYNGEE. V gave up 2 bases and J gave up 5 bases; unmatched junction bases: 8. This CDR3 region has 15 residues. The chain's CDR3 is CASSVSGGRLETQYF. The CDR3, as DNA: TGTGCCAGCAGCGTCTCGGGAGGGAGGCTGGAGACCCAGTACTTC. The full variable domain, completed using reference TRBV9 and TRBJ2-5, is DSGVTQTPKHLITATGQRVTLRCSPRSGDLSVYWYQQSLDQGLQFLIQYYNGEERAKGNILERFSAQQFPDLHSELNLSSLELGDSALYFCASSVSGGRLETQYFGPGTRLLVL.

The chain has TRBV29-1 and TRBJ1-1; TRBD1 is a possible D gene (6 bases). V was clipped by 6 bases and J by 0 bases, with 20 bases between them. Germline V gives CDR1 SQVTM, CDR2 ANQGSEA. There are 16 residues in the CDR3. CDR3 sequence: CSVTKQGAQVNTEAFF. The CDR3 region has the DNA TGCAGCGTCACAAAACAGGGTGCCCAAGTGAACACTGAAGCTTTCTTT.

The sample holds a few counts of this clone. V usage is TRBV30 and J usage is TRBJ2-1; 12 bases are shared with TRBD1. CDR1 and CDR2 (germline): GTSNPN, SVGIG (reference sequence). The CDR3 consists of 17 residues. The V gene end was trimmed by 2 bases and the J gene end by 8 bases; junction bases not matched to a gene: 13. CDR3 sequence (DNA): TGTGCCTGGAGTCCCGGGACAGGGGGCGTTGCCCCCGATGAGCAGTTCTTC. It codes for CAWSPGTGGVAPDEQFF.

This clone was counted only a few times. The chain combines TRBV15 with TRBJ1-2; 12 bases map to TRBD1. J gave up 8 bases and V 8 bases, and 18 bases lay outside the gene matches. CDR1 and CDR2 from the germline V gene are LNHNV and YYDKDF (reference sequence). The CDR3 has 17 amino acids. The CDR3, as DNA: TGTGCCACCTACACTCCGGGACAGGGGGCTTACGGGCACGGCTACACCTTC. Its translation: CATYTPGQGAYGHGYTF.

This clone came up a few times. The same CDR3 also results from other DNA sequences found in this sample. The chain carries TRBV9 and TRBJ2-5, with TRBD1 matching 9 bases. The CDR3 extends over 14 amino acids. V lost 4 bases, J lost 2 bases, and 3 bases stayed unmatched. The germline V gene has CDR1 SGDLS and CDR2 YYNGEE. The CDR3 nucleotides are TGTGCCAGCAGCCCTGGACAGGGGCAAGAGACCCAGTACTTC. Translated: CASSPGQGQETQYF.

V usage is TRBV25-1 and J usage is TRBJ2-1; 9 bases line up with TRBD2. The ends lost 6 bases at V and 4 bases at J; junction bases unmatched: 1. The V gene's germline CDR1 is MGHDK and CDR2 SYGVNS. This CDR3 has 13 amino acids. The chain's CDR3 is CASRTSGYNEQFF. Here the CDR3 DNA reads TGTGCCAGCAGGACTAGCGGTTACAATGAGCAGTTCTTC.

This clone was recorded a few times. The chain links TRBV30 to TRBJ1-3, with 7 bases fitting TRBD1. The germline gives CDR1 GTSNPN, CDR2 SVGIG (reference sequence). Trimming removed 2 bases from V and 2 bases from J; junction bases left unmatched: 6. This CDR3 spans 15 amino acids. CDR3 sequence: CAWSTTGAAGNTIYF. For the CDR3, the DNA is TGTGCCTGGAGTACAACAGGGGCAGCTGGAAACACCATATATTTT.